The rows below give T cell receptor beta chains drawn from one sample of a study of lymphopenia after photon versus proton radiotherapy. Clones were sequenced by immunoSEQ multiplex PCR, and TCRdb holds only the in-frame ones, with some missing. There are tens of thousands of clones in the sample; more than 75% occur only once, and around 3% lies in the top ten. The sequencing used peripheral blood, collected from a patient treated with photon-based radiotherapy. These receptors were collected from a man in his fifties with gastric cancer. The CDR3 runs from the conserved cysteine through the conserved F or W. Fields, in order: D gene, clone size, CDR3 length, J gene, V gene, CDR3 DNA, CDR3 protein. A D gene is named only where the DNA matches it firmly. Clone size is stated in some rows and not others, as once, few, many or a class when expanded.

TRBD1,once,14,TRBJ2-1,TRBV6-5,TGTGCCAGCAGGCTGGACAGGGGGCGGTATGAGCAGTTCTTC,CASRLDRGRYEQFF
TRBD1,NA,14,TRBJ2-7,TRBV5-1,TGCGCCAGCCAGACAGGGGGTTCGACCTACGAGCAGTACTTC,CASQTGGSTYEQYF
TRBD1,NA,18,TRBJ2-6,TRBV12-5,TGTGCTAGTGGTTTGGTATTAACAGGGGGTGATGGGGCCAACGTCCTGACTTTC,CASGLVLTGGDGANVLTF
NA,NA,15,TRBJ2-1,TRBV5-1,TGCGCCAGCAGCTTGGGGGGAGAGCGTGGCAATGAGCAGTTCTTC,CASSLGGERGNEQFF
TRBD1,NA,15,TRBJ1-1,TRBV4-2,TGTGCCAGCAGCCAAGATGCGACAGGGGGCACTGAAGCTTTCTTT,CASSQDATGGTEAFF
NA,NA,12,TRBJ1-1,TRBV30,TGTGCCTGGAGAGGGGCCTTCCTTGAAGCTTTCTTT,CAWRGAFLEAFF
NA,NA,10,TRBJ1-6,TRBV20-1,TGCAGTGCTGGTCCGAGACCCCTCCACTTT,CSAGPRPLHF
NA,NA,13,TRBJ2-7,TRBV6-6,TGTGCCAGCAGTTACTCCGTGGAGTACGAGCAGTACTTC,CASSYSVEYEQYF
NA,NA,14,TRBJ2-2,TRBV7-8,TGTGCCAGCAGCTTAGGGGCGAACACCGGGGAGCTGTTTTTT,CASSLGANTGELFF
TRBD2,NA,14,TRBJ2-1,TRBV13,TGTGCCAGCAGCACGGGAGCGGGAGTACGTGAGCAGTTCTTC,CASSTGAGVREQFF
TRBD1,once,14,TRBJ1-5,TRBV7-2,TGTGCCAGCAGCTCGGGACAGATCAATCAGCCCCAGCATTTT,CASSSGQINQPQHF
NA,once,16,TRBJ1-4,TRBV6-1,TGTGCCAGCAGTGAAGTCTGGGCAGGGACTAATGAAAAACTGTTTTTT,CASSEVWAGTNEKLFF
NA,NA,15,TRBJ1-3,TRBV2,TGTGCCAGCAGTGAAGCCGCGGGGTTAATAAACACCATATATTTT,CASSEAAGLINTIYF
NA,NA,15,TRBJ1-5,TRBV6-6,TGTGCCAGCAGGGAAGGTGGGGGGGCAGGTCAGCCCCAGCATTTT,CASREGGGAGQPQHF
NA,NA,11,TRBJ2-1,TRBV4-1,TGCGCCAGCAGCCGCCTAGGTGAGCAGTTCTTC,CASSRLGEQFF
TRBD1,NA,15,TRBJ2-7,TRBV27,TGTGCCAGCAGTTTATACGGGACAGGGATCTACGAGCAGTACTTC,CASSLYGTGIYEQYF
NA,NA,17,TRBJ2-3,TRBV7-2,TGTGCCAGCAGCTTAGTAGGGATGGGTTTTCTCACAGATACGCAGTATTTT,CASSLVGMGFLTDTQYF
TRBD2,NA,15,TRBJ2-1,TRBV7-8,TGTGCCAGCAGCTTAGTTGGACTAGCGATTTTTGAGCAGTTCTTC,CASSLVGLAIFEQFF
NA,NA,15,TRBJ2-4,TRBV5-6,TGTGCCAGCAGCTTGTCTGGGCCCCTCAAAAACATTCAGTACTTC,CASSLSGPLKNIQYF
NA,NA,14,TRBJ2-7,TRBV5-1,TGCGCCAGCAGCCCCGGGACCCAGTCCTACGAGCAGTACTTC,CASSPGTQSYEQYF
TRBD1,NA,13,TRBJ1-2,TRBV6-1,TGTGCCAGCTTTCTGACAGGGGCGACTGGCTACACCTTC,CASFLTGATGYTF